The next 8 T cell receptor beta chains were all read from a single sample in a study of cytomegalovirus exposure and HLA in healthy donors. Using immunoSEQ multiplex PCR, the repertoire was profiled, and TCRdb retains in-frame clones only, with some absent. The repertoire holds approximately 140,000 clones, about 91% seen once, with roughly 7.7% in the top ten. The sample was PBMCs. Receptors originate from a woman aged 18 to 35 in good health and CMV-seropositive.

This clone was recorded once. V gene TRBV7-9 combines with J gene TRBJ2-3; tentatively, D is TRBD1 (5 bases). Trimming took 2 bases from V and 0 from J, leaving 9 bases between them. The germline gives CDR1 SEHNR, CDR2 FQNEAQ (reference sequence). CDR3 length: 15 residues. This CDR3 reads CASSLSGSSTDTQYF. CDR3 DNA sequence: TGTGCCAGCAGCTTATCAGGGTCCAGCACAGATACGCAGTATTTT.

The chain employs TRBV25-1 and TRBJ2-5; weak D call: TRBD2 (6 bases). The germline V gene has CDR1 MGHDK and CDR2 SYGVNS. The CDR3 is 14 residues long. V was shortened by 5 bases and J by 1 base, with 11 bases between the two germline ends. The CDR3 region is CASSSYGSQETQYF. CDR3 nucleotides: TGTGCCAGCAGTTCATACGGGAGCCAAGAGACCCAGTACTTC.

The chain uses TRBV11-2 and TRBJ2-5, with 11 bases lining up with TRBD2. V trimming: 5 bases; J trimming: 4 bases; junction bases outside the gene matches: 9. The CDR3 has 16 amino acids. Germline CDR1 SGHAT, CDR2 FQNNGV. CDR3 nucleotide sequence: TGTGCCAGCAGCACCTTAGCGGGAGGGCCGCCAGAGACCCAGTACTTC. This gives the protein CASSTLAGGPPETQYF.

This chain uses TRBV4-1 with TRBJ1-2; 10 bases match TRBD1. V shed 4 bases and J 4 bases; nucleotides not matched to a gene: 3. Germline CDR1 is MGHRA and CDR2 is YSYEKL. This CDR3 comprises 14 residues. CDR3 in amino acids: CASSRGTGAYGYTF. The CDR3 DNA reads as TGCGCCAGCAGCCGCGGGACAGGGGCCTATGGCTACACCTTC.

The chain employs TRBV5-4 and TRBJ2-3; TRBD1 matches at 7 bases. This CDR3 comprises 16 residues. With 2 bases clipped from V and 2 bases from J, the junction kept 8 bases outside the gene matches. CDR1 SGHNT and CDR2 YYREEE come from the germline V gene (reference sequence). The CDR3 region has the DNA TGTGCCAGCAGCTTAGGGGACAGATACAACACAGATACGCAGTATTTT. Its protein is CASSLGDRYNTDTQYF.

J is TRBJ2-1 and V is TRBV5-1; D gene unclear. The V end was cut by 0 bases, the J end by 8 bases, with 6 bases between. The CDR3 is 12 amino acids. CDR1 and CDR2 from the germline V gene are SGHRS and YFSETQ. The CDR3 coding sequence is TGCGCCAGCAGCTTGGGTATCTATGAGCAGTTCTTC. Translated: CASSLGIYEQFF.

The V call is TRBV29-1, the J call TRBJ1-2; 10 nucleotides align to TRBD1. Germline V CDR1 and CDR2: SQVTM, ANQGSEA. The CDR3 extends over 13 amino acids. V shed 7 bases and J 2 bases; nucleotides not matched to a gene: 4. This chain's CDR3 is CSAEGQGNYGYTF. CDR3 in DNA: TGCAGCGCCGAGGGACAGGGGAACTATGGCTACACCTTC.

This chain's CDR3 is CASSLAAGPYQETQYF. CDR3 nucleotides: TGCGCCAGCAGCTTGGCTGCAGGGCCGTACCAAGAGACCCAGTACTTC. This rearrangement joins TRBV5-1 to TRBJ2-5; possibly TRBD1 for D (5 bases). Germline V lookup: CDR1 SGHRS, CDR2 YFSETQ. Trimming removed 0 bases from V and 0 bases from J, with 12 bases in between. CDR3 length equals 16 residues.